This is a list of T cell receptor beta chains from one sample in a study of vaccination and CD4 T cells after COVID-19. Which antigens these TCRs recognize remains unknown. TCRdb itself ran the PCR reads through MiXCR, one entry per CDR3 protein. The sample includes around 7,400 distinct CDR3 sequences, 53% seen only once; the top ten take roughly 18%. Source material: CD4+ T cells from blood, cultured in vitro. These receptors all come from a human donor in good health. Both conserved end residues are part of each CDR3. Each record gives: clone size, J gene, D gene, V gene, CDR3 protein, CDR3 DNA. A D gene is named only where the DNA matches it firmly. A clone size is listed for some rows: how often the clone was seen (once, few, many), or a class if it is expanded.

few | TRBJ1-1 | NA | TRBV11-1 | CASSFDMNTEAFF | TGTGCCAGCAGCTTTGACATGAACACTGAAGCTTTCTTT
NA | TRBJ1-2 | NA | TRBV5-6 | CASRPRGLTNYGYTF | TGTGCCAGCAGACCCCGGGGGCTTACTAACTATGGCTACACCTTC
few | TRBJ1-5 | TRBD1 | TRBV6-1 | CASRPTGGSNQPQHF | TGTGCCAGCAGACCGACAGGGGGGAGCAATCAGCCCCAGCATTTT
few | TRBJ1-6 | NA | TRBV19 | CASSLQGGNNSPLHF | TGTGCCAGTAGTCTACAGGGAGGCAACAATTCACCCCTCCACTTT
few | TRBJ1-5 | NA | TRBV12-3/TRBV12-4 | CASSQPRPISPQHF | TGTGCCAGCAGCCAACCCCGACCTATTAGCCCCCAGCATTTT
NA | TRBJ2-1 | TRBD1 | TRBV20-1 | CSARAAAGQGVPNEQFF | TGCAGTGCTAGAGCTGCTGCGGGTCAGGGGGTTCCCAATGAGCAGTTCTTC
NA | TRBJ1-1 | TRBD1 | TRBV7-9 | CASSTGFAFRDRGTEAFF | TGTGCCAGCAGCACTGGGTTCGCATTCCGGGACAGGGGAACTGAAGCTTTCTTT
few | TRBJ1-3 | NA | TRBV7-9 | CASSLNRVGGNTIYF | TGTGCCAGCAGCTTAAACAGGGTGGGGGGAAACACCATATATTTT
NA | TRBJ1-1 | TRBD1 | TRBV14 | CASSQYRGTEAFF | TGTGCCAGCAGCCAGTACAGGGGGACTGAAGCTTTCTTT
few | TRBJ2-4 | NA | TRBV7-2 | CASSLELGLAKNIQYF | TGTGCCAGCAGCTTAGAACTCGGACTAGCCAAAAACATTCAGTACTTC
few | TRBJ1-1 | TRBD1 | TRBV6-2/TRBV6-3 | CASIQGGFTEAFF | TGTGCCAGCATCCAGGGGGGTTTCACTGAAGCTTTCTTT
NA | TRBJ1-5 | TRBD1 | TRBV19 | CASSTTGPNQPQHF | TGTGCCAGTAGTACGACAGGGCCGAATCAGCCCCAGCATTTT
NA | TRBJ2-3 | NA | TRBV7-6 | CASRRKQGTSTDTQYF | TGTGCCAGCAGACGAAAGCAGGGGACTAGCACAGATACGCAGTATTTT
NA | TRBJ1-5 | NA | TRBV19 | CASRQFNQPQHF | TGTGCCAGTCGCCAATTCAATCAGCCCCAGCATTTT
NA | TRBJ2-7 | NA | TRBV20-1 | CSARDPGRSSYEQYF | TGCAGTGCTAGAGATCCTGGACGGAGCTCCTACGAGCAGTACTTC
NA | TRBJ1-2 | NA | TRBV10-3 | CAISEEGDYGYTF | TGTGCCATCAGTGAGGAAGGGGACTATGGCTACACCTTC
NA | TRBJ1-1 | TRBD1 | TRBV6-1 | CASRPTGTGDIEAFF | TGTGCCAGCAGACCCACCGGGACAGGAGATATTGAAGCTTTCTTT
NA | TRBJ1-2 | NA | TRBV18 | CASSPHPVGYGYTF | TGTGCCAGCTCACCTCATCCAGTCGGCTATGGCTACACCTTC
few | TRBJ2-7 | TRBD2 | TRBV30 | CAWKSGTSVYEQYF | TGTGCCTGGAAAAGTGGGACTAGCGTCTACGAGCAGTACTTC
medium-sized | TRBJ1-6 | TRBD1 | TRBV5-1 | CASSFGQAGGSPLHF | TGCGCCAGCAGCTTCGGACAGGCCGGCGGGTCACCCCTCCACTTT
NA | TRBJ2-2 | NA | TRBV7-9 | CASSLDQTQFTGELFF | TGTGCCAGCAGCTTAGACCAAACACAGTTCACCGGGGAGCTGTTTTTT
NA | TRBJ2-7 | NA | TRBV7-9 | CASSPRWTSPYEQYF | TGTGCCAGCAGCCCCCGTTGGACAAGTCCCTACGAGCAGTACTTC
once | TRBJ2-1 | TRBD2 | TRBV6-2/TRBV6-3 | CASSYITSGSSYNEQFF | TGTGCCAGCAGTTACATAACTAGCGGGAGCTCCTACAATGAGCAGTTCTTC
NA | TRBJ2-7 | TRBD2 | TRBV20-1 | CSASPSGSSYEQYF | TGCAGTGCTAGCCCTAGCGGGAGCTCCTACGAGCAGTACTTC
few | TRBJ1-6 | NA | TRBV27 | CASSLSGWEGANSPLHF | TGTGCCAGCAGTTTAAGTGGCTGGGAGGGCGCCAATTCACCCCTCCACTTT
NA | TRBJ2-7 | NA | TRBV2 | CASSDSREQYF | TGTGCCAGCAGTGATTCCAGAGAGCAGTACTTC
NA | TRBJ2-1 | NA | TRBV6-5 | CASSLPGGNEQFF | TGTGCCAGCAGTTTGCCAGGGGGGAATGAGCAGTTCTTC
few | TRBJ1-1 | TRBD1 | TRBV28 | CASSADRGNTEAFF | TGTGCCAGCAGTGCGGACAGGGGGAACACTGAAGCTTTCTTT
NA | TRBJ2-2 | TRBD1 | TRBV12-3/TRBV12-4 | CASSPRGGTGTGELFF | TGTGCCAGCAGTCCCCGAGGGGGGACAGGCACCGGGGAGCTGTTTTTT
NA | TRBJ1-3 | NA | TRBV7-2 | CASSLGSAGNTIYF | TGTGCCAGCAGCTTAGGGTCTGCTGGAAACACCATATATTTT
NA | TRBJ2-7 | TRBD1 | TRBV10-3 | CATSDTGQGPYEQYF | TGTGCCACCTCCGACACTGGACAGGGTCCCTACGAGCAGTACTTC
NA | TRBJ2-3 | TRBD2 | TRBV5-1 | CASSAGTSGRSTDTQYF | TGCGCCAGCAGCGCCGGGACTAGCGGGAGGAGCACAGATACGCAGTATTTT
NA | TRBJ2-1 | TRBD2 | TRBV6-2/TRBV6-3 | CASSYHRAGGISYNEQFF | TGTGCCAGCAGTTACCATCGAGCGGGGGGCATCTCCTACAATGAGCAGTTCTTC
few | TRBJ1-5 | TRBD1 | TRBV10-2 | CASREQGSGQPQHF | TGCGCCAGCAGGGAACAGGGGTCTGGTCAGCCCCAGCATTTT
NA | TRBJ2-7 | TRBD2 | TRBV20-1 | CSAAGTSGGLFLKEQYF | TGCAGTGCAGCTGGGACTAGCGGGGGCCTCTTCCTGAAGGAGCAGTACTTC
NA | TRBJ1-5 | NA | TRBV6-1 | CASSRTADSNQPQHF | TGTGCCAGCAGTAGGACAGCCGATAGCAATCAGCCCCAGCATTTT
few | TRBJ2-5 | NA | TRBV7-2 | CASSLVQRGGAQETQYF | TGTGCCAGCAGCTTAGTCCAGAGAGGGGGAGCTCAAGAGACCCAGTACTTC
NA | TRBJ1-2 | TRBD1 | TRBV7-2 | CASPDREGYTF | TGTGCCAGCCCCGACAGGGAGGGCTACACCTTC
few | TRBJ1-1 | NA | TRBV7-8 | CASSPRGNTEAFF | TGTGCCAGCAGCCCACGGGGAAACACTGAAGCTTTCTTT
once | TRBJ2-7 | TRBD2 | TRBV10-1 | CASSVGTSGRHEQYF | TGCGCCAGCAGTGTAGGGACTAGCGGGAGGCACGAGCAGTACTTC
NA | TRBJ2-1 | NA | TRBV5-5 | CASSSGGRRNEQFF | TGTGCCAGCAGCTCTGGGGGGCGCAGAAATGAGCAGTTCTTC
NA | TRBJ2-7 | TRBD2 | TRBV15 | CATSRDLLSGDYEQYF | TGTGCCACCAGCAGAGATCTACTTAGCGGGGACTACGAGCAGTACTTC
NA | TRBJ2-7 | NA | TRBV7-2 | CASSLSIQGGYEQYF | TGTGCCAGCAGCCTTTCGATTCAGGGAGGCTACGAGCAGTACTTC
once | TRBJ2-5 | NA | TRBV5-4 | CASSSRTVKETQYF | TGTGCCAGCAGCTCGAGGACTGTAAAGGAGACCCAGTACTTC
once | TRBJ2-7 | TRBD2 | TRBV7-6 | CASSLKGGTYEQYF | TGTGCCAGCAGCTTAAAGGGAGGGACCTACGAGCAGTACTTC
NA | TRBJ2-2 | NA | TRBV20-1 | CSARTNTGELFF | TGCAGTGCCCGCACCAACACCGGGGAGCTGTTTTTT
few | TRBJ1-1 | NA | TRBV6-5 | CASSYLSVWNSGGLAEAFF | TGTGCCAGCAGTTACTTATCCGTTTGGAATTCTGGAGGGCTTGCTGAAGCTTTCTTT
few | TRBJ1-2 | NA | TRBV6-5 | CASSYGQGLGYTF | TGTGCCAGCAGTTACGGGCAGGGGCTTGGCTACACCTTC
NA | TRBJ2-5 | TRBD2 | TRBV24-1 | CATSDSQAGAWETQYF | TGTGCCACCAGTGACTCCCAGGCGGGAGCTTGGGAGACCCAGTACTTC
few | TRBJ1-1 | TRBD1 | TRBV7-9 | CASSPGTGEAFF | TGTGCCAGCAGCCCAGGGACAGGTGAAGCTTTCTTT
NA | TRBJ1-6 | TRBD1 | TRBV12-3/TRBV12-4 | CASRPTGTNSPLHF | TGTGCCAGCAGACCGACAGGGACTAATTCACCCCTCCACTTT
few | TRBJ1-4 | NA | TRBV20-1 | CSAREFQGEKLFF | TGCAGTGCTAGAGAATTTCAGGGCGAAAAACTGTTTTTT
NA | TRBJ1-5 | NA | TRBV20-1 | CSASLGYSNQPQHF | TGCAGTGCTAGTTTGGGGTATAGCAATCAGCCCCAGCATTTT
medium-sized | TRBJ2-5 | NA | TRBV10-2 | CASKTGGETQYF | TGCGCCAGCAAGACTGGAGGAGAGACCCAGTACTTC
NA | TRBJ2-7 | NA | TRBV2 | CASSEALRFPTYEQYF | TGTGCCAGCAGTGAGGCCCTAAGGTTCCCCACCTACGAGCAGTACTTC
few | TRBJ1-2 | NA | TRBV19 | CASTRGGFYGYTF | TGTGCCAGTACCCGTGGTGGGTTCTATGGCTACACCTTC
NA | TRBJ2-6 | NA | TRBV15 | CATSRPGGADGANVLTF | TGTGCCACCAGCAGACCTGGGGGCGCGGATGGGGCCAACGTCCTGACTTTC
NA | TRBJ1-1 | NA | TRBV6-4 | CTSSDSSRGTEAFF | TGTACCAGCAGTGACTCGAGCAGGGGCACTGAAGCTTTCTTT
few | TRBJ1-6 | NA | TRBV20-1 | CSAREGRASNSPLHF | TGCAGTGCTAGGGAAGGCAGGGCGAGTAATTCACCCCTCCACTTT
few | TRBJ1-1 | NA | TRBV25-1 | CATISQVDRAPFF | TGTGCCACCATATCACAGGTGGACAGAGCGCCTTTCTTT